These T cell receptor beta chains were read from a single sample in a study of shared clonotypes between healthy human individuals. The protocol was immunoSEQ multiplex PCR, while the TCRdb copy is restricted to in-frame clones and leaves out a portion. The sample includes 1.4 million or so clones, approximately 98.5% of them seen just once. The specimen was naive CD4+ T cells sorted from blood. The receptors here all came from a man between 25 and 39 years old in good health. Each CDR3 is given with its conserved first and last residue. The order of the fields is V gene, clone size, D gene, J gene, CDR3 DNA, CDR3 protein. D genes are given only for firm matches. Only part of the rows carry a size: once, few, many, or a class if the clone is expanded.

V: TRBV7-9; size: NA; D: NA; J: TRBJ2-3; DNA: TGTGCCAGCAGCTTCCTTGGGACAGATACGCAGTATTTT; CDR3: CASSFLGTDTQYF
V: TRBV14; size: NA; D: NA; J: TRBJ1-1; DNA: TGTGCCAGCAGCCTACACCTGAACACTGAAGCTTTCTTT; CDR3: CASSLHLNTEAFF
V: TRBV14; size: once; D: NA; J: TRBJ2-2; DNA: TGTGCCAGCAGCCAAGATCATAAGGGGTTCACGAACACCGGGGAGCTGTTTTTT; CDR3: CASSQDHKGFTNTGELFF
V: TRBV27; size: NA; D: TRBD1; J: TRBJ2-5; DNA: TGTGCCAGCAGTTTAATACAGGGGGCGGAGGAGACCCAGTACTTC; CDR3: CASSLIQGAEETQYF
V: TRBV29-1; size: NA; D: NA; J: TRBJ1-1; DNA: TGCAGCGTTGAACTTCGAGGACAACAGAACACTGAAGCTTTCTTT; CDR3: CSVELRGQQNTEAFF
V: TRBV18; size: NA; D: TRBD1; J: TRBJ2-7; DNA: TGTGCCAGCTCACCAATGCAGGGGGAAGGCGAGCAGTACTTC; CDR3: CASSPMQGEGEQYF
V: TRBV5-1; size: once; D: NA; J: TRBJ2-1; DNA: TGCGCCAGCAGCCCGGGACCGACCGAAACCTACAATGAGCAGTTCTTC; CDR3: CASSPGPTETYNEQFF
V: TRBV18; size: NA; D: NA; J: TRBJ2-6; DNA: TGTGCCAGCTCACCAGCGATTCCACCTTCTCTCTCTTGGGCCAACGTCCTGACTTTC; CDR3: CASSPAIPPSLSWANVLTF
V: TRBV5-1; size: NA; D: TRBD1; J: TRBJ2-5; DNA: TGCGCCAGCAGCCCCGGGACAGAAGAGACCCAGTACTTC; CDR3: CASSPGTEETQYF
V: TRBV19; size: NA; D: TRBD1; J: TRBJ2-5; DNA: TGTGCCAGTAGTACCAAGGTCAGAGCAGGGGGCGTCGAGACCCAGTACTTC; CDR3: CASSTKVRAGGVETQYF
V: TRBV18; size: NA; D: TRBD2; J: TRBJ2-1; DNA: TGTGCCAGCTCCGGGACTAGCGGGGAGCAGTTCTTC; CDR3: CASSGTSGEQFF
V: TRBV18; size: NA; D: NA; J: TRBJ1-1; DNA: TGTGCCAGCTCACCAAATGGGCTCGGAACTGAAGCTTTCTTT; CDR3: CASSPNGLGTEAFF
V: TRBV6-1; size: NA; D: NA; J: TRBJ1-1; DNA: TGTGCCAGCAGTGAAGCGGGGAGGAGAGCTTTCTTT; CDR3: CASSEAGRRAFF
V: TRBV4-1; size: NA; D: TRBD2; J: TRBJ2-7; DNA: TGCGCCAGCGGGAATAGCGGGAGAGGATCCTACGAGCAGTACTTC; CDR3: CASGNSGRGSYEQYF
V: TRBV7-2; size: once; D: NA; J: TRBJ2-1; DNA: TGTGCCAGCAGCTCAGCTCCATGGAATGAGCAGTTCTTC; CDR3: CASSSAPWNEQFF
V: TRBV28; size: NA; D: TRBD2; J: TRBJ2-1; DNA: TGTGCCAGCAGTGCCCAACTAGCGGGGTACAATGAGCAGTTCTTC; CDR3: CASSAQLAGYNEQFF
V: TRBV11-2; size: NA; D: NA; J: TRBJ2-5; DNA: TGTGCCAGCAGCTTAAGATGGCGCGGAAGAGAGACCCAGTACTTC; CDR3: CASSLRWRGRETQYF
V: TRBV7-2; size: few; D: NA; J: TRBJ1-5; DNA: TGTGCCAGCAGCTTAGAAGGCCCAAGTCGGCCCCAGCATTTT; CDR3: CASSLEGPSRPQHF
V: TRBV7-9; size: NA; D: TRBD1; J: TRBJ2-5; DNA: TGTGCCAGCAGCTCCGACAGGGGGAAAGAGACCCAGTACTTC; CDR3: CASSSDRGKETQYF
V: TRBV4-2; size: NA; D: NA; J: TRBJ2-1; DNA: TGTGCCAGCAGCCCTGAAGGGGCAGGGGCAGGGAGTGAGCAGTTCTTC; CDR3: CASSPEGAGAGSEQFF
V: TRBV5-6; size: NA; D: NA; J: TRBJ2-7; DNA: TGTGCCAGCAGCTTGGGGCCCAGGGCCGGGGACGAGCAGTACTTC; CDR3: CASSLGPRAGDEQYF
V: TRBV4-1; size: NA; D: NA; J: TRBJ2-3; DNA: TGCGCCAGCAGCCACCGGTCGGAAGACAATGGATCGCAGTATTTT; CDR3: CASSHRSEDNGSQYF
V: TRBV19; size: NA; D: TRBD2; J: TRBJ2-3; DNA: TGTGCCAGTAGTATCCGGGGACTAGCGGGAGTCTCTTCCACAGATACGCAGTATTTT; CDR3: CASSIRGLAGVSSTDTQYF
V: TRBV10-3; size: NA; D: NA; J: TRBJ2-7; DNA: TGTGCCAGCGGAGGCACCTACGAGCAGTACTTC; CDR3: CASGGTYEQYF
V: TRBV27; size: NA; D: NA; J: TRBJ2-3; DNA: TGTGCCAGCACCCAACTCTCGGGGGGCTTGCAGGGGACGCAGTATTTT; CDR3: CASTQLSGGLQGTQYF
V: TRBV28; size: once; D: NA; J: TRBJ1-3; DNA: TGTGCCAGCACCGTGCAATCTGGAAACACCATATATTTT; CDR3: CASTVQSGNTIYF
V: TRBV6-5; size: NA; D: TRBD1; J: TRBJ2-7; DNA: TGTGCCAGCAGGGGGGGACAGGCTTCCGAGCAGTACTTC; CDR3: CASRGGQASEQYF
V: TRBV7-9; size: NA; D: TRBD2; J: TRBJ2-5; DNA: TGTGCCAGCAGCTCCGGACTAGCGGGAGGGGAGACCCAGTACTTC; CDR3: CASSSGLAGGETQYF
V: TRBV7-2; size: NA; D: NA; J: TRBJ1-5; DNA: TGTGCCAGCAGCTTAGTCGTCGGGGAGGTACAGCCCCAGCATTTT; CDR3: CASSLVVGEVQPQHF
V: TRBV11-2; size: NA; D: NA; J: TRBJ2-7; DNA: TGTGCCAGCAGCTTAGACCCCAAATCCTACGAGCAGTACTTC; CDR3: CASSLDPKSYEQYF
V: TRBV7-6; size: NA; D: NA; J: TRBJ2-1; DNA: TGTGCCAGCAGCTCGGGGGATGAGCAGTTCTTC; CDR3: CASSSGDEQFF
V: TRBV20-1; size: NA; D: NA; J: TRBJ2-7; DNA: TGCAGTGCTAGACCCGGACCAGAGCAGTACTTC; CDR3: CSARPGPEQYF
V: TRBV7-2; size: NA; D: NA; J: TRBJ2-7; DNA: TGTGCCAGCAGCTTAGAGTTAGGGCTCTACGAGCAGTACTTC; CDR3: CASSLELGLYEQYF
V: TRBV9; size: once; D: NA; J: TRBJ2-7; DNA: TGTGCCAGCAGCGTAGAGTGGGACACCGACGAGCAGTACTTC; CDR3: CASSVEWDTDEQYF
V: TRBV7-9; size: NA; D: NA; J: TRBJ1-4; DNA: TGTGCCAGCAGCTTAGCGCGCGGTAATGAAAAACTGTTTTTT; CDR3: CASSLARGNEKLFF
V: TRBV7-9; size: NA; D: TRBD1; J: TRBJ2-7; DNA: TGTGCCAGCAGCCGGGACAGCCCATACGAGCAGTACTTC; CDR3: CASSRDSPYEQYF
V: TRBV7-8; size: NA; D: NA; J: TRBJ2-1; DNA: TGTGCCAGCAGCTTAGACCCGAGCTCCTACAATGAGCAGTTCTTC; CDR3: CASSLDPSSYNEQFF
V: TRBV28; size: NA; D: TRBD1; J: TRBJ2-7; DNA: TGTGCCAACGGACAGGGGGGTTACGCGCAGTACTTC; CDR3: CANGQGGYAQYF
V: TRBV5-1; size: NA; D: NA; J: TRBJ1-1; DNA: TGCGCCAGCAGCTTGAAATTTAACGAAACAGTGAACACTGAAGCTTTCTTT; CDR3: CASSLKFNETVNTEAFF
V: TRBV6-1; size: NA; D: NA; J: TRBJ2-1; DNA: TGTGCCAGCAGTGAAATGTCCCTGATCCCCCGAAACAATGAGCAGTTCTTC; CDR3: CASSEMSLIPRNNEQFF
V: TRBV5-1; size: NA; D: NA; J: TRBJ1-3; DNA: TGCGCCAGCAGCTTGGCCAGCGCCTCTGGAAACACCATATATTTT; CDR3: CASSLASASGNTIYF
V: TRBV11-2; size: NA; D: TRBD2; J: TRBJ2-7; DNA: TGTGCCAGCCGCCCTAGGATTCCGCGGGAGGGCTCCTACGAGCAGTACTTC; CDR3: CASRPRIPREGSYEQYF
V: TRBV6-5; size: NA; D: NA; J: TRBJ2-1; DNA: TGTGCCAGCAGTCCCCTGAAAAGGGCGAATGAGCAGTTCTTC; CDR3: CASSPLKRANEQFF
V: TRBV14; size: NA; D: TRBD1; J: TRBJ1-2; DNA: TGTGCCAGCAGCCAACTGGGGACAGGGGGATATGGCTACACCTTC; CDR3: CASSQLGTGGYGYTF
V: TRBV19; size: NA; D: NA; J: TRBJ1-3; DNA: TGTGCCAGTAGTATACGGAAACAAGGCCCATTCTCTGGAAACACCATATATTTT; CDR3: CASSIRKQGPFSGNTIYF
V: TRBV7-8; size: NA; D: NA; J: TRBJ2-7; DNA: TGTGCCAGCAGCTTCGAGGGAGTAAGTCGGTCCTACGAGCAGTACTTC; CDR3: CASSFEGVSRSYEQYF
V: TRBV25-1; size: NA; D: NA; J: TRBJ2-6; DNA: TGTGCCAGCAGTAGTGTGGCACAAAGTCGGGCCAACGTCCTGACTTTC; CDR3: CASSSVAQSRANVLTF
V: TRBV5-4; size: NA; D: TRBD2; J: TRBJ2-1; DNA: TGTGCCAGCAGCTTGGCGGGAGGGCTCAGGAATGAGCAGTTCTTC; CDR3: CASSLAGGLRNEQFF
V: TRBV19; size: NA; D: NA; J: TRBJ2-1; DNA: TGTGCCAGTGGGGATATCTATTTTAGCTCCTACAATGAGCAGTTCTTC; CDR3: CASGDIYFSSYNEQFF
V: TRBV2; size: NA; D: TRBD1; J: TRBJ2-7; DNA: TGTGCCACCCGGGACAGGGGACCCGAGCAGTACTTC; CDR3: CATRDRGPEQYF
V: TRBV20-1; size: NA; D: NA; J: TRBJ2-7; DNA: TGCAGTGCTCCGAGATCCTACGAGCAGTACTTC; CDR3: CSAPRSYEQYF
V: TRBV28; size: once; D: NA; J: TRBJ2-4; DNA: TGTGCCAGCAGTTTTTCCCTAGCCAAAAACATTCAGTACTTC; CDR3: CASSFSLAKNIQYF
V: TRBV28; size: NA; D: TRBD2; J: TRBJ2-7; DNA: TGTGCCAGCAGTTTGACTAGTGGACTAGCTTACGAGCAGTACTTC; CDR3: CASSLTSGLAYEQYF